This T cell receptor (beta chain) appears in the sequencing data of a study of post-analysis software for immune sequencing data. Study at large: Disease trajectories encompassed relapsing-remitting, secondary progressive and progressive-relapsing multiple sclerosis.

The CDR3 loop spans 12 amino acids. CDR1 is DFQATT, CDR2 SNEGSKA, per germline (reference sequence). Trimming pared 3 bases from V and 8 bases from J, leaving 8 bases between. Comment on this clonotype: The antigen remains undetermined.

cDNA libraries for TCR beta contained unique molecular identifiers. Each CDR3 protein is one row after TCRdb ran MiXCR on the PCR reads. The profile shows hundreds of thousands of distinct CDR3 sequences, around 50% of them singletons. Findings and caveats of the study: The F measure placed samples prepared in the same batch into strongly shared clusters. TRBV5-6, TRBV5-1 and TRBV20-1 were among about 5 TRBV segments more frequent in patients than controls.

This TCR came from a girl between 5 and 17 years old with multiple sclerosis. The sequencing input was blood. The chain recombines TRBV20-1 with TRBJ1-6; maybe TRBD1 (6 bases). The CDR3 loop reads CSASAGDSPLHF. CDR3 nucleotide sequence: TGCAGTGCTAGTGCAGGGGATTCACCCCTCCACTTT.